These 13 T cell receptor beta chains came from one sample sequenced in a study of CD8+CD57+ T cells in acquired aplastic anemia. Using genomic DNA as the template, TCR beta VDJ and CDR3 profiling was carried out. MiXCR was run by TCRdb on the reads, yielding one entry per CDR3 protein. The repertoire holds around 170,000 distinct CDR3 sequences, with about 60% as singletons. Specimen: sorted CD4+, CD8+, or CD8+CD57+ T cells (not recorded which) from PBMCs. The source is a human donor in good health.

The chain recombines TRBV5-8 with TRBJ2-1, with D maybe TRBD2 (7 bases). V lost 4 bases and J 5 bases, leaving 13 bases between the germline ends. Germline CDR1 and CDR2: SGHTS and YDEGEE. The CDR3 sequence is 14 residues long. Here the CDR3 reads CASSPRGADNEQFF. CDR3 nucleotides: TGTGCCAGCAGCCCACGGGGGGCGGACAATGAGCAGTTCTTC.

The chain recombines TRBV12-3 or TRBV12-4 with TRBJ2-5; D might be TRBD2 (6 bases). The J call is in doubt because the DNA end fits TRBJ2-7 better. There are 15 residues in the CDR3. CDR3 coding DNA: TGTGCCAGCAGCTCTAGGGGCGGGGCCTCCTACGAGCAGTACTTC. Translation gives CASSSRGGASYEQYF.

The chain uses TRBV20-1 and TRBJ2-7; 8 nucleotides match TRBD2. The J call is uncertain, as TRBJ2-1 better fits the DNA end. The germline CDR1 and CDR2 sequences are DFQATT and SNEGSKA (reference sequence). The CDR3 has 14 amino acids. CDR3 residues: CGSLRAGAYNEQFF. The CDR3 DNA follows: TGCGGCTCCCTCAGAGCGGGAGCCTACAATGAGCAGTTCTTC.

This clonotype was seen repeatedly, ten times or more. The chain has TRBV9 and TRBJ2-3; TRBD1 is a possible D gene (7 bases). Trimming stripped 2 bases from V and 1 base from J, with 14 bases between. Germline V gene lookup returns CDR1 SGDLS and CDR2 YYNGEE. The length of the CDR3 is 16 residues. CDR3: CASSVGGGAGTDTQYF. CDR3 in DNA: TGTGCCAGCAGCGTTGGAGGGGGCGCCGGCACAGATACGCAGTATTTT.

CDR3 sequence: CASSLPDQEAFF. The DNA for the CDR3 is TGTGCCAGCAGCTTGCCGGACCAAGAAGCTTTCTTT. J is TRBJ1-1 and V is TRBV7-9, with unresolved D. Per germline, CDR1 SEHNR and CDR2 FQNEAQ (reference sequence). Trimming removed 3 bases at V and 8 bases at J, with 10 bases between. The CDR3 has 12 residues.

J is TRBJ2-3 and V is TRBV28; 7 positions match TRBD2. V trimming: 4 bases; J trimming: 1 base; junction bases outside the gene matches: 8. Germline CDR1 and CDR2: MDHEN and SYDVKM. The CDR3 length is 16 residues. DNA of the CDR3: TGTGCCAGCAGTTCCCCGGGGGGAGGCGGCACAGATACGCAGTATTTT. Translating it yields CASSSPGGGGTDTQYF.

This clonotype was seen once. This rearrangement joins TRBV15 to TRBJ2-3; perhaps TRBD2 as D (6 bases). CDR1 and CDR2 (germline): LNHNV, YYDKDF (reference sequence). This CDR3 comprises 16 residues. Trimming stripped 0 bases from V and 2 bases from J, with 12 bases between. The chain's CDR3 is CATSRDLAESTDTQYF. In DNA, the CDR3 is TGTGCCACCAGCAGAGATTTAGCGGAATCCACAGATACGCAGTATTTT.

The chain recombines TRBV25-1 with TRBJ2-4; tentative D call: TRBD1 (6 bases). Looked up from germline, CDR1 is MGHDK and CDR2 is SYGVNS. Trimming removed 2 bases at V and 6 bases at J, with 11 bases between. The CDR3 loop spans 14 amino acids. The CDR3 DNA reads as TGTGCCAGCAGTGAAAACAGGGCCGGAAACATTCAGTACTTC. Its translation is CASSENRAGNIQYF.

V gene TRBV9 combines with J gene TRBJ2-1, with 10 positions matching TRBD2. Trimming at V came to 4 bases and at J to 4 bases, leaving 8 bases not matched to a gene. This CDR3 is 16 amino acids long. Germline V gene lookup returns CDR1 SGDLS and CDR2 YYNGEE. In DNA form, the CDR3 reads TGTGCCAGCAGCTCCAGGATAGCGGGGGGTTACAATGAGCAGTTCTTC. Protein product: CASSSRIAGGYNEQFF.

The V and J genes are TRBV10-3 and TRBJ2-1, with 13 bases that match TRBD2. The V segment lost 8 bases and the J segment 6 bases; nucleotides outside the gene matches: 10. Germline V gene data show CDR1 as ENHRY and CDR2 as SYGVKD. CDR3 length: 16 amino acids. This CDR3 is CAISDGGLAGANEQFF. The CDR3 DNA is TGTGCCATCTCCGATGGAGGACTAGCGGGAGCCAATGAGCAGTTCTTC.

V is TRBV24-1 and J is TRBJ2-2, with a weak D call TRBD1 (6 bases). Trimming took off 3 bases at V and 4 bases at J, with 11 bases between the two ends. Per germline, CDR1 KGHDR and CDR2 SFDVKD. The CDR3 totals 15 residues. CDR3 in amino acids: CATSDADRPTGELFF. The CDR3 DNA follows: TGTGCCACCAGTGATGCAGACAGGCCCACCGGGGAGCTGTTTTTT.

The chain has TRBV7-2 and TRBJ1-1, with TRBD1 matching 8 bases. Per germline, CDR1 SGHTA and CDR2 FQGNSA. The V gene end was trimmed by 6 bases and the J gene end by 0 bases; junction bases not matched to a gene: 6. The CDR3 totals 15 residues. CDR3 region: CASSPTGVLNTEAFF. CDR3 nucleotides: TGTGCCAGCAGTCCGACAGGGGTCCTGAACACTGAAGCTTTCTTT.

The V gene is TRBV7-8, the J gene TRBJ1-1; D is unclear. CDR1 and CDR2 (germline): SGHVS, FQNEAQ. CDR3 size: 15 residues. Trimming pared 4 bases from V and 3 bases from J, leaving 15 bases between. The CDR3 loop is CASSSPLVGDTEAFF. CDR3 nucleotides: TGTGCCAGCAGCTCACCACTAGTTGGGGACACTGAAGCTTTCTTT.